This TCR beta chain appears in the sequencing data of a study of radiotherapy plus CTLA-4 blockade in lung cancer. General study points: The study found tumor-derived TCR clones expanded in blood after radiotherapy plus ipilimumab.

V lost 2 bases and J lost 0, with 5 bases in between. The CDR3 covers 15 residues. From germline, CDR1 is MNHEY and CDR2 SVGAGI. Assay used: immunoSEQ multiplex PCR; TCRdb lists only in-frame clones, some missing. The sample has approximately 100,000 clones; around 86% are singletons. This clone was seen once. Its antigen is unknown. The sequence came from a human donor with non-small cell lung cancer who had a partial response to radiotherapy plus ipilimumab. The chain has TRBV6-5 and TRBJ2-6; tentative D call: TRBD1 (5 bases). Sequences were derived from peripheral blood, sampled from a patient treated with radiotherapy plus ipilimumab. The CDR3 region is CASSYRGSGANVLTF. For the CDR3, the DNA is TGTGCCAGCAGTTACAGGGGCTCTGGGGCCAACGTCCTGACTTTC.